These 24 T cell receptor beta chains came from one sample sequenced in a study of blood T cell repertoires in COVID-19. Libraries were prepared by immunoSEQ multiplex PCR; TCRdb keeps only in-frame clonotypes and omits some of them. The sample contains around 230,000 clones, just under 85% of which appear only once. Sequenced input: PBMCs or T cells enriched from blood (not recorded which). The receptors come from a man aged 35 to 55 who had recovered from COVID-19.

The chain links TRBV20-1 to TRBJ1-1; D is ambiguous. The CDR3 runs 11 residues. Per germline, CDR1 DFQATT and CDR2 SNEGSKA (reference sequence). Trimming cost V 0 bases and J 9 bases, with 8 bases left between them. The CDR3 spells CSARDLSKAFF. The CDR3 DNA sequence: TGCAGTGCTAGAGATCTCAGTAAAGCTTTCTTT.

A few counts support this clone. The J gene is TRBJ1-1, the V gene TRBV7-9, with D possibly TRBD1 on 5 matching bases. Trimming left V 7 bases short and J 1 base short, with 10 bases between. Germline V CDR1 and CDR2: SEHNR, FQNEAQ (reference sequence). The CDR3 runs to 13 residues. The CDR3: CASKGLRNTEAFF. The CDR3 region has the DNA TGTGCCAGCAAGGGACTCCGGAACACTGAAGCTTTCTTT.

The genes are TRBV5-1 and TRBJ2-5; no reliable D call. The CDR3 length is 15 residues. With 0 bases removed from V and 2 bases from J, the gap between germline ends came to 11 bases. The germline V gene has CDR1 SGHRS and CDR2 YFSETQ. The CDR3 loop reads CASSLDTPVQETQYF. As DNA, the CDR3 is TGCGCCAGCAGCTTGGATACGCCAGTACAAGAGACCCAGTACTTC.

This clone was recorded only once. The V call is TRBV14, the J call TRBJ1-1; D call uncertain. Germline CDR1 reads SGHDN; CDR2 reads FVKESK. The V and J ends lost 1 base and 0 bases respectively, with 3 bases between them. CDR3 size: 13 residues. CDR3 amino acids: CASSQGVNTEAFF. CDR3 DNA: TGTGCCAGCAGCCAAGGAGTGAACACTGAAGCTTTCTTT.

J is TRBJ1-2 and V is TRBV7-2, with 8 bases identical to TRBD1. Germline V gives CDR1 SGHTA, CDR2 FQGNSA. The V and J ends lost 0 bases and 7 bases, in that order; junction bases with no gene match: 4. This CDR3 is built from 14 residues. In nucleotides, the CDR3 is TGTGCCAGCAGCTTAGCGCACAGGGGGGGTGGCTACACCTTC. Translation gives CASSLAHRGGGYTF.

In this sample, this clone turned up once. The rearrangement joins TRBV28 to TRBJ1-4; maybe TRBD1 (5 bases). Trimming removed 5 bases from V and 8 bases from J, with 18 bases in between. The CDR3 totals 15 residues. Germline V CDR1 and CDR2: MDHEN, SYDVKM. The CDR3 nucleotides read TGTGCCAGCAGTCCCTACCGGAGGGGAGGAGAAAAACTGTTTTTT. It yields the protein CASSPYRRGGEKLFF. Based on the CDR3 plus reference TRBV28 and TRBJ1-4, the full variable domain is DVKVTQSSRYLVKRTGEKVFLECVQDMDHENMFWYRQDPGLGLRLIYFSYDVKMKEKGDIPEGYSVSREKKERFSLILESASTNQTSMYLCASSPYRRGGEKLFFGSGTQLSVL.

The J gene is TRBJ1-6, the V gene TRBV7-2; TRBD1 might be the D (5 bases). Trimming took off 2 bases at V and 7 bases at J, with 9 bases between the two ends. Germline V gene data show CDR1 as SGHTA and CDR2 as FQGNSA. The CDR3 runs to 14 residues. Written as DNA, the CDR3 is TGTGCCAGCAGCTTACAGGGCTACAATTCACCCCTCCACTTT. Its translation: CASSLQGYNSPLHF.

CDR3 in DNA: TGTGCCAGCAGCTTTGGGGCGGCGAACACTGAAGCTTTCTTT. This sequence encodes CASSFGAANTEAFF. The gene calls are TRBV7-9 and TRBJ1-1; a possible D gene is TRBD1 (5 bases). The CDR3 runs to 14 residues. V was shortened by 3 bases and J by 1 base, with 9 bases between the two germline ends. CDR1 is SEHNR and CDR2 is FQNEAQ in the germline V gene (reference sequence).

The chain combines TRBV29-1 with TRBJ2-3; tentative D call: TRBD2 (6 bases). V shed 6 bases and J shed 0 bases, with 19 bases lying between them. CDR1 SQVTM and CDR2 ANQGSEA come from the germline V gene. This CDR3 is built from 16 residues. CDR3 in amino acids: CSVDLGKRVSTDTQYF. CDR3 coding DNA: TGCAGCGTCGACCTCGGGAAGCGGGTCAGCACAGATACGCAGTATTTT.

The chain is built from TRBV5-4 and TRBJ2-7, with 11 bases identical to TRBD2. J was trimmed by 3 bases and V by 3 bases; bases with no gene match: 5. Per the germline V gene, CDR1 is SGHNT and CDR2 is YYREEE (reference sequence). This CDR3 is 15 amino acids long. The chain's CDR3 is CASSSLAGGNYEQYF. The CDR3 region has the DNA TGTGCCAGCAGCTCCCTAGCGGGGGGCAACTACGAGCAGTACTTC.

The chain carries TRBV4-2 and TRBJ2-5; 9 bases fit TRBD2. This CDR3 comprises 17 residues. V trimming: 0 bases; J trimming: 5 bases; junction bases outside the gene matches: 10. Germline assignment: CDR1 LGHNA and CDR2 YNFKEQ. The CDR3 region has the DNA TGTGCCAGCAGCCAAGACTATCAAGCGGGGGGCGCGGAGACCCAGTACTTC. Residues: CASSQDYQAGGAETQYF.

The chain links TRBV7-9 to TRBJ1-2, with 8 positions matching TRBD1. The trim removed 5 bases at V and 5 bases at J, leaving 4 bases unmatched. Germline values: CDR1 SEHNR, CDR2 FQNEAQ (reference sequence). The length of the CDR3 is 13 residues. CDR3: CASSLGQEYGYTF. The CDR3 DNA sequence: TGTGCCAGCAGCCTGGGACAGGAGTATGGCTACACCTTC.

The chain couples TRBV30 to TRBJ2-1, with TRBD2 matching over 8 bases. The CDR3 has 13 amino acids. The junction had 6 bases not matched to a gene; V was cut back by 6 bases and J by 5 bases. Germline V gene data show CDR1 as GTSNPN and CDR2 as SVGIG (reference sequence). The CDR3 loop is CACGAGVDNEQFF. DNA of the CDR3: TGTGCCTGCGGAGCGGGAGTTGACAATGAGCAGTTCTTC.

V gene TRBV6-5 combines with J gene TRBJ1-4, with 7 bases identical to TRBD1. Germline CDR1 MNHEY, CDR2 SVGAGI. The CDR3 runs 15 residues. V trimming: 6 bases; J trimming: 7 bases; junction bases outside the gene matches: 11. The CDR3 region has the DNA TGTGCCAGCAGAGCCACGACAGGGAATGCTGAAAAACTGTTTTTT. Its protein product is CASRATTGNAEKLFF.

This sequence joins TRBV28 and TRBJ1-2, with D hard to call. V lost 4 bases and J 6 bases, leaving 12 bases between the germline ends. The germline V gene has CDR1 MDHEN and CDR2 SYDVKM. The CDR3 spans 13 residues. The DNA of the CDR3 is TGTGCCAGCAGTTCAGCCATGAGGGATGGCTACACCTTC. Translated: CASSSAMRDGYTF.

The CDR3 sequence: CSALTGNTIYF. The CDR3 bases are TGCAGTGCTTTAACTGGAAACACCATATATTTT. This chain connects TRBV20-1 to TRBJ1-3; D unresolved. This CDR3 spans 11 amino acids. Trimming stripped 5 bases from V and 2 bases from J, with 4 bases between. In germline, CDR1 is DFQATT, CDR2 SNEGSKA (reference sequence).

The V gene is TRBV9, the J gene TRBJ2-1; a possible D gene is TRBD2 (6 bases). The CDR3 is 15 amino acids. The V end was cut by 5 bases, the J end by 3 bases, with 15 bases between. In germline, CDR1 is SGDLS, CDR2 YYNGEE. CDR3 DNA: TGTGCCAGCAGTCGACTAGGAGTATACTACAATGAGCAGTTCTTC. Translating gives CASSRLGVYYNEQFF.

V usage is TRBV30 and J usage is TRBJ2-1; 8 bases map to TRBD1. Germline V gene data show CDR1 as GTSNPN and CDR2 as SVGIG (reference sequence). Trimming at V came to 8 bases and at J to 8 bases, leaving 8 bases not matched to a gene. The CDR3 is 12 amino acids. CDR3 DNA: TGTGCCCGGGACAGGCGAGGCGATGAGCAGTTCTTC. This translates into CARDRRGDEQFF. The variable domain in full, completed from reference TRBV30 and TRBJ2-1, reads SQTIHQWPATLVQPVGSPLSLECTVEGTSNPNLYWYRQAAGRGLQLLFYSVGIGQISSEVPQNLSASRPQDRQFILSSKKLLLSDSGFYLCARDRRGDEQFFGPGTRLTVL.

The rearrangement uses TRBV11-2 and TRBJ2-3; D might be TRBD2 (5 bases). CDR3 size: 15 residues. V was clipped by 2 bases and J by 4 bases, with 13 bases between them. Per germline, CDR1 SGHAT and CDR2 FQNNGV. CDR3 nucleotides: TGTGCCAGCAGCTTAATGCTAGCCTTATCAGATACGCAGTATTTT. Translating gives CASSLMLALSDTQYF.

The chain carries TRBV5-1 and TRBJ2-7, with D possibly being TRBD2 (7 bases). The CDR3 runs 16 residues. Germline values: CDR1 SGHRS, CDR2 YFSETQ. V lost 4 bases, J lost 9 bases, and 26 bases lay in between. The CDR3 nucleotides are TGCGCCAGCAGCCCTACTCGGGGGGCGAACCTACGAGGGCAGTACTTC. Translation: CASSPTRGANLRGQYF.

This sequence joins TRBV7-9 and TRBJ1-5; 7 positions match TRBD1. V lost 1 base to trimming and J lost 7 bases; unmatched junction nucleotides: 10. CDR3 size: 16 residues. From germline, CDR1 is SEHNR and CDR2 FQNEAQ (reference sequence). The CDR3 loop reads CASSLEGRGFGQPQHF. Written as DNA, the CDR3 is TGTGCCAGCAGCTTAGAGGGCAGGGGGTTTGGGCAGCCCCAGCATTTT.

The J gene is TRBJ2-1, the V gene TRBV6-4; D gene ambiguous. Trimming shortened V by 2 bases and J by 6 bases, and 11 bases separated the two germline ends. The CDR3 has 14 residues. Germline V gene sequence: CDR1 MRHNA, CDR2 SNTAGT. This CDR3 is CASSDGVESNEQFF. The CDR3 bases are TGTGCCAGCAGTGACGGAGTCGAGAGCAATGAGCAGTTCTTC.

The chain employs TRBV11-2 and TRBJ2-6; 10 bases are a match to TRBD1. CDR3 length equals 16 residues. Per germline, CDR1 SGHAT and CDR2 FQNNGV. V dropped 4 bases and J dropped 8; count of bases not matched to a gene: 8. Written as DNA, the CDR3 is TGTGCCAGCAGCTCCGACCGGGACAGGGGAACCAACGTCCTGACTTTC. Its translation: CASSSDRDRGTNVLTF.

This chain joins TRBV24-1 and TRBJ1-2; 9 bases are a match to TRBD1. The CDR3 spans 15 residues. CDR1 KGHDR and CDR2 SFDVKD come from the germline V gene. Germline trimming cut 4 bases from V and 7 bases from J; bases unmatched to any gene: 9. The CDR3 nucleotides are TGTGCCACCAGTGACCCCGGGACAGGGTTCGGTGGCTACACCTTC. It codes for CATSDPGTGFGGYTF.